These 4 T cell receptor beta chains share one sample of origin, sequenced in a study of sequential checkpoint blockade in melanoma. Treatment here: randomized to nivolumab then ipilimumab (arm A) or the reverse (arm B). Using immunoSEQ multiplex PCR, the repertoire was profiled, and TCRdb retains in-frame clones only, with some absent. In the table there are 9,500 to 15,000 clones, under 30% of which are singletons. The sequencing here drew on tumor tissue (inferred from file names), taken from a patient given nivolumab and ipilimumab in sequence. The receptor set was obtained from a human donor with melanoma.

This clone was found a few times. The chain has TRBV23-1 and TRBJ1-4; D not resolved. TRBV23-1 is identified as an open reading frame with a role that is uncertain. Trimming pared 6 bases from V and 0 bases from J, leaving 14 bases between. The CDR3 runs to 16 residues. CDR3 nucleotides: TGCGCCAGCAGCTTGGCCGGGATCGCAACTAATGAAAAACTGTTTTTT. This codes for CASSLAGIATNEKLFF.

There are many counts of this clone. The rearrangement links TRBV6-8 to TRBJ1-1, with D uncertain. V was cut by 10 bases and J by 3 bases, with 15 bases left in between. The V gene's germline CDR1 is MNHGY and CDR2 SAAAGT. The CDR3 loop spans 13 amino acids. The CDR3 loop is CAIRDPGDTEAFF. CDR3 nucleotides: TGTGCCATCAGAGATCCTGGGGACACTGAAGCTTTCTTT.

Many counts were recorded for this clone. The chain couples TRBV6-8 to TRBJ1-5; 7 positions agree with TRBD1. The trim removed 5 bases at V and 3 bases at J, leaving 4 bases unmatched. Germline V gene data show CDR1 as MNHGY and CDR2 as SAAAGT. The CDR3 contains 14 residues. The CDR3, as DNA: TGTGCCAGCAGTGACAGGGATAACAATCAGCCCCAGCATTTT. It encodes CASSDRDNNQPQHF.

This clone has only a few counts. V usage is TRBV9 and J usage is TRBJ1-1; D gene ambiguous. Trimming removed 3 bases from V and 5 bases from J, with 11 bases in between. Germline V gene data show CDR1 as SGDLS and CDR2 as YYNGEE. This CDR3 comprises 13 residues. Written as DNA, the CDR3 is TGTGCCAGCAGCGAGGGTCATGAGACTGAAGCTTTCTTT. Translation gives CASSEGHETEAFF.